Each of the 32 T cell receptor beta chains below was sequenced from the same sample in a study of T cells in Graves' hyperthyroidism and ophthalmopathy. RNA transcripts yielded amplified TCR beta CDR3 regions. The TCR CDR3 was amplified in a first-round RT-PCR using the HTBI primer set. TCRdb redid the calling of the multiplex PCR reads with MiXCR, one entry per CDR3 protein. This sample yields 300,000 or so distinct CDR3 sequences, of which around 16% are seen a single time; around 34% belongs to the top ten. Sequenced sample: blood. The receptor set was obtained from a man aged 25-45 years with Graves' hyperthyroidism.

The rearrangement links TRBV10-3 to TRBJ2-1, with 8 bases matching TRBD2. CDR3 length: 16 residues. V shed 6 bases and J 0 bases; nucleotides not matched to a gene: 7. Germline V lookup: CDR1 ENHRY, CDR2 SYGVKD. The DNA for the CDR3 is TGTGCCATCAGACCGGGACTAGGGAACTCCTACAATGAGCAGTTCTTC. It codes for CAIRPGLGNSYNEQFF.

As concerns this clonotype: A much larger clone lies a single base off, so this may be a read error. The chain uses TRBV29-1 and TRBJ1-4, with TRBD1 as a possible D gene (5 bases). The ends were cut back, 5 bases at V and 8 bases at J, with 15 bases in the middle. The length of the CDR3 is 13 residues. Germline V gene lookup returns CDR1 SQVTM and CDR2 ANQGSEA. The CDR3 spells CSVFHGGGEKLFF. In nucleotides, the CDR3 is TGCAGCGTTTTCCACGGGGGAGGGGAAAAACTGTTTTTT.

The V and J genes are TRBV6-1 and TRBJ2-7, with 10 bases fitting TRBD1. This CDR3 region has 15 residues. Per the germline V gene, CDR1 is MNHNS and CDR2 is SASEGT. V gave up 5 bases and J gave up 5 bases; unmatched junction bases: 9. The CDR3 sequence: CASSRPGQGSHEQYF. CDR3 coding DNA: TGTGCCAGCAGTAGACCGGGACAGGGGAGCCACGAGCAGTACTTC.

In regard to this clonotype: A read error may be the cause here, since a much bigger clone is one base away. V gene TRBV9 combines with J gene TRBJ2-5; TRBD1 matches 10 bases. CDR1 is SGDLS and CDR2 is YYNGEE in the germline V gene. The CDR3 is made up of 15 amino acids. V lost 0 bases, J lost 4 bases, and 3 bases stayed unmatched. The CDR3 DNA sequence: TGTGCCAGCAGCGTAGCTGGGGACAGGGGAGAGACCCAGTACTTC. It encodes CASSVAGDRGETQYF.

DNA of the CDR3: TGTGCCAGCAGTGAAGGTTGGGGGTTCACTGAAGCTTTCTTT. Its translation is CASSEGWGFTEAFF. The J gene is TRBJ1-1, the V gene TRBV6-1, with D possibly being TRBD1 (5 bases). From germline, CDR1 is MNHNS and CDR2 SASEGT. The CDR3 contains 14 residues. V shed 1 base and J shed 4 bases, with 10 bases lying between them.

This clonotype was seen repeatedly, ten times or more. The chain combines TRBV19 with TRBJ2-7; 7 nucleotides line up with TRBD2. V lost 8 bases to trimming and J lost 0 bases; unmatched junction nucleotides: 7. This CDR3 spans 14 amino acids. CDR1 is LNHDA, CDR2 SQIVND, per germline (reference sequence). The CDR3 spells CASSPREYSYEQYF. CDR3 nucleotides: TGTGCCAGTTCTCCGCGGGAGTACTCCTACGAGCAGTACTTC.

The J gene is TRBJ2-7, the V gene TRBV4-1, with D maybe TRBD2 (6 bases). Per germline, CDR1 MGHRA and CDR2 YSYEKL. Trimming removed 0 bases from V and 5 bases from J, with 14 bases in between. This CDR3 region has 15 residues. The CDR3 reads CASSQEDLSGDEQYF. Written as DNA, the CDR3 is TGCGCCAGCAGCCAAGAAGACCTCTCGGGGGACGAGCAGTACTTC.

This clonotype was seen many times. V usage is TRBV12-3 or TRBV12-4 and J usage is TRBJ2-5; D not resolved. This CDR3 contains 15 residues. The ends were cut back, 5 bases at V and 1 base at J, with 14 bases in the middle. The CDR3 sequence: CASSTVELLQETQYF. As DNA, the CDR3 is TGTGCCAGCAGTACCGTCGAGTTACTCCAAGAGACCCAGTACTTC.

The CDR3 nucleotides read TGTGCCAGCAGCTCGCAACCACAGGGGCTTGGGGAAAAACTGTTTTTT. Protein: CASSSQPQGLGEKLFF. This chain connects TRBV7-2 to TRBJ1-4; 7 bases are shared with TRBD1. Germline V gene sequence: CDR1 SGHTA, CDR2 FQGNSA. The length of the CDR3 is 16 residues. With V trimmed by 4 bases and J by 8 bases, 13 bases remained unmatched.

The rearrangement joins TRBV20-1 to TRBJ1-1; the match to TRBD1 covers 7 bases. Germline V lookup: CDR1 DFQATT, CDR2 SNEGSKA (reference sequence). After removal of 2 bases from V and 4 bases from J, the junction contained 7 bases not matched to a gene. The CDR3 totals 14 residues. CDR3 bases: TGCAGTGCTAGACTGGGGACAGTAGGCACTGAAGCTTTCTTT. Protein sequence: CSARLGTVGTEAFF.

This clonotype was detected a few times. V is TRBV27 and J is TRBJ2-2; D perhaps matches TRBD2 (6 bases). Trimming removed 6 bases at V and 2 bases at J, with 25 bases between. Germline CDR1 and CDR2: MNHEY and SMNVEV (reference sequence). This CDR3 comprises 19 residues. The CDR3 nucleotides are TGTGCCAGCAGAGAGTTTTGGGGGGACGGCGGGAAAAACACCGGGGAGCTGTTTTTT. Translated: CASREFWGDGGKNTGELFF.

This clonotype was counted between two and nine times. The CDR3 nucleotides are TGCAGTGCTAGAGAGGACCCGCGTGGGACTAGGTACGCGCAGTATTTT. Its translation: CSAREDPRGTRYAQYF. This sequence joins TRBV20-1 and TRBJ2-3; 8 bases match TRBD2. Germline loops: CDR1 DFQATT, CDR2 SNEGSKA (reference sequence). The CDR3 runs to 16 residues. V dropped 0 bases and J dropped 10; count of bases not matched to a gene: 15.

This clonotype has a count of ten or more. DNA for the CDR3: TGTGCCAGCAGTTTGCCGGGACAGCGATTAACCTACTACGAGCAGTACTTC. The encoded protein is CASSLPGQRLTYYEQYF. The gene calls are TRBV28 and TRBJ2-7; 7 positions agree with TRBD1. The germline V gene encodes CDR1 MDHEN and CDR2 SYDVKM. The CDR3 extends over 17 amino acids. After removal of 3 bases from V and 3 bases from J, the junction contained 14 bases not matched to a gene.

Many counts were recorded for this clonotype. This rearrangement joins TRBV28 to TRBJ2-1; 11 nucleotides line up with TRBD2. The junction had 5 bases not matched to a gene; V was cut back by 3 bases and J by 1 base. The CDR3 totals 17 residues. Germline V lookup: CDR1 MDHEN, CDR2 SYDVKM. CDR3 bases: TGTGCCAGCAGTTTGCCGGGACTAGCGGATTCCTACAATGAGCAGTTCTTC. Protein product: CASSLPGLADSYNEQFF.

A few counts support this clonotype. V gene TRBV4-1 combines with J gene TRBJ2-5, with TRBD1 identical over 9 bases. V was clipped by 0 bases and J by 4 bases; unmatched bases: 12. The CDR3 length is 18 residues. Germline V gene sequence: CDR1 MGHRA, CDR2 YSYEKL. CDR3 bases: TGCGCCAGCAGCCAAGATTGGCCAAACAGGGGGCTCAGAGAGACCCAGTACTTC. This gives the protein CASSQDWPNRGLRETQYF.

In this sample, this clonotype turned up a few times. The chain employs TRBV9 and TRBJ2-3; D is uncertain. This CDR3 contains 15 residues. Trimming took off 0 bases at V and 1 base at J, with 9 bases between the two ends. Germline CDR1 and CDR2: SGDLS and YYNGEE. This CDR3 is CASSVAALGTDTQYF. CDR3 DNA sequence: TGTGCCAGCAGCGTAGCTGCACTTGGCACAGATACGCAGTATTTT. Looking up the rest from reference TRBV9 and TRBJ2-3 gives the full variable domain: DSGVTQTPKHLITATGQRVTLRCSPRSGDLSVYWYQQSLDQGLQFLIQYYNGEERAKGNILERFSAQQFPDLHSELNLSSLELGDSALYFCASSVAALGTDTQYFGPGTRLTVL.

This clonotype was seen repeatedly, ten times or more. The chain joins TRBV3-1 to TRBJ1-2; TRBD1 might be the D (6 bases). Germline-derived CDR1 and CDR2 are LGHDT and YNNKEL (reference sequence). This CDR3 contains 15 residues. V lost 0 bases and J 2 bases, leaving 10 bases between the germline ends. For the CDR3, the DNA is TGTGCCAGCAGCCAAGATAAGAGGGGGAACTATGGCTACACCTTC. Translation gives CASSQDKRGNYGYTF. The full variable domain, completed using reference TRBV3-1 and TRBJ1-2, is DTAVSQTPKYLVTQMGNDKSIKCEQNLGHDTMYWYKQDSKKFLKIMFSYNNKELIINETVPNRFSPKSPDKAHLNLHINSLELGDSAVYFCASSQDKRGNYGYTFGSGTRLTVV.

The sample holds a few counts of this clonotype. This chain links TRBV7-6 with TRBJ1-5; D is ambiguous. Germline V gives CDR1 SGHVS, CDR2 FNYEAQ. This CDR3 contains 16 residues. V lost 4 bases, J lost 7 bases, and 20 bases lay in between. The CDR3 sequence: CASSSLSRAAGQPQHF. The CDR3 DNA follows: TGTGCCAGCAGCTCACTTTCTCGGGCAGCCGGGCAGCCCCAGCATTTT.

In DNA form, the CDR3 reads TGCGCCAGCAGTGCGGGGTACAATGAGCAGTTCTTC. As protein: CASSAGYNEQFF. This rearrangement joins TRBV10-1 to TRBJ2-1; possibly TRBD2 for D (5 bases). The V gene's germline CDR1 is WNHNN and CDR2 SYGVQD (reference sequence). The CDR3 sequence is 12 residues long. Trimming shortened V by 4 bases and J by 4 bases, and 5 bases separated the two germline ends.

V gene TRBV13 combines with J gene TRBJ2-7; 8 nucleotides line up with TRBD2. This CDR3 comprises 15 residues. CDR1 is PRHDT, CDR2 FYEKMQ, per germline (reference sequence). Germline trimming cut 5 bases from V and 1 base from J; bases unmatched to any gene: 7. The CDR3 coding sequence is TGTGCCAGCAGCCTGGGGCCTAGCGGGTCCTACGAGCAGTACTTC. It codes for CASSLGPSGSYEQYF.

This clonotype was counted at least ten times. The J gene is TRBJ2-7, the V gene TRBV12-3 or TRBV12-4; possible D gene TRBD1, 5 bases. The V and J ends lost 4 bases and 2 bases respectively, with 9 bases between them. The CDR3 is 13 residues long. The chain's CDR3 is CASSWGSAYEQYF. DNA for the CDR3: TGTGCCAGCAGTTGGGGCAGCGCCTACGAGCAGTACTTC.

This chain uses TRBV2 with TRBJ2-1; D not certain. Looked up from germline, CDR1 is SNHLY and CDR2 is FYNNEI. Between the trimmed V and J ends, which lost 7 bases and 5 bases, there was a span of 15 bases. This CDR3 is built from 14 residues. CDR3 coding DNA: TGTGCCAGCATTTTTACGTTGGCTAACAATGAGCAGTTCTTC. As protein: CASIFTLANNEQFF. Variable domain in full (rest from reference TRBV2 and TRBJ2-1): EPEVTQTPSHQVTQMGQEVILRCVPISNHLYFYWYRQILGQKVEFLVSFYNNEISEKSEIFDDQFSVERPDGSNFTLKIRSTKLEDSAMYFCASIFTLANNEQFFGPGTRLTVL.

This clonotype showed up many times. The chain couples TRBV11-1 to TRBJ1-1, with D tentatively TRBD1 (6 bases). The germline CDR1 and CDR2 sequences are SGHAT and FQDESV (reference sequence). With 7 bases removed from V and 4 bases from J, the gap between germline ends came to 16 bases. The CDR3 runs to 14 residues. The CDR3 here is CASTEGGAGTEAFF. The DNA for the CDR3 is TGTGCCAGCACCGAAGGGGGGGCTGGCACTGAAGCTTTCTTT.

The rearrangement joins TRBV10-3 to TRBJ2-1, with 10 positions matching TRBD2. Unmatched junction bases numbered 4, after V lost 2 bases and J lost 0 bases. Germline CDR1 reads ENHRY; CDR2 reads SYGVKD. The CDR3 contains 17 residues. The CDR3 DNA sequence: TGTGCCATCAGTGAGAGGGCTAGCGGGAGCTCCTACAATGAGCAGTTCTTC. Translation gives CAISERASGSSYNEQFF.

This clonotype was observed at least ten times. This chain joins TRBV6-1 and TRBJ1-4, with D maybe TRBD1 (5 bases). Germline V gene sequence: CDR1 MNHNS, CDR2 SASEGT. This CDR3 comprises 13 residues. V was shortened by 8 bases and J by 6 bases, with 13 bases between the two germline ends. In nucleotides, the CDR3 is TGTGCCAGCGTTTGGGCAGGGTATGAAAAACTGTTTTTT. It specifies CASVWAGYEKLFF.

Many counts were recorded for this clonotype. CDR3 sequence reads: CASSLGRDVSETQYF. DNA of the CDR3: TGTGCCAGCAGCTTAGGCCGGGATGTGTCCGAGACCCAGTACTTC. The chain is built from TRBV7-9 and TRBJ2-5; perhaps TRBD2 as D (5 bases). The length of the CDR3 is 15 residues. Germline CDR1 is SEHNR and CDR2 is FQNEAQ (reference sequence). Trimming removed 1 base at V and 5 bases at J, with 14 bases between. The full variable domain, rest sourced from reference TRBV7-9 and TRBJ2-5, is DTGVSQNPRHKITKRGQNVTFRCDPISEHNRLYWYRQTLGQGPEFLTYFQNEAQLEKSRLLSDRFSAERPKGSFSTLEIQRTEQGDSAMYLCASSLGRDVSETQYFGPGTRLLVL.

This clonotype was counted between two and nine times. The chain is built from TRBV6-1 and TRBJ2-3, with 8 bases lining up with TRBD2. This CDR3 has 14 residues. The V gene's germline CDR1 is MNHNS and CDR2 SASEGT. The V segment lost 5 bases and the J segment 6 bases; nucleotides outside the gene matches: 7. CDR3 loop: CASSFSGRLDTQYF. CDR3 nucleotide sequence: TGTGCCAGCAGTTTCAGCGGGAGATTGGATACGCAGTATTTT.

As to this clonotype: With a much larger clone just one base away, this may be a read error. The rearrangement joins TRBV6-5 to TRBJ2-7; TRBD1 is a possible D gene (6 bases). The V end was cut by 1 base, the J end by 2 bases, with 12 bases between. The CDR3 length is 15 residues. Germline CDR1 reads MNHEY; CDR2 reads SVGAGI. The CDR3 loop reads CASSYFTGYPYEQYF. For the CDR3, the DNA is TGTGCCAGCAGTTACTTTACAGGGTACCCCTACGAGCAGTACTTC.

Note on this clonotype: At one boundary the junction diverges from the germline segment, which might be a read error. The chain couples TRBV5-5 to TRBJ2-1, with a tentative D call TRBD1 (5 bases). Germline V CDR1 and CDR2: SGHKS, YYEKEE (reference sequence). The CDR3 is made up of 11 amino acids. The CDR3 region is CASSQQDEQFF. CDR3 coding DNA: TGCGCCAGCAGCCAACAGGATGAGCAGTTCTTC.

The sample holds many counts of this clonotype. The chain carries TRBV6-1 and TRBJ1-2; 7 positions match TRBD1. The CDR3 is made up of 15 amino acids. CDR1 is MNHNS and CDR2 is SASEGT in the germline V gene. The V segment lost 0 bases and the J segment 0 bases; nucleotides outside the gene matches: 1. The CDR3 nucleotides are TGTGCCAGCAGTGAAGCGGGGACAGCTAACTATGGCTACACCTTC. Protein product: CASSEAGTANYGYTF.

This clonotype came up a few times. This sequence joins TRBV10-3 and TRBJ1-1, with D unclear. Germline V gene sequence: CDR1 ENHRY, CDR2 SYGVKD. The germline V and J ends were trimmed by 9 bases and 0 bases, with 8 bases remaining between them. The CDR3 extends over 12 amino acids. CDR3 in amino acids: CAINSMNTEAFF. The CDR3 DNA reads as TGTGCCATAAACAGCATGAACACTGAAGCTTTCTTT.

This clonotype was recorded many times. The chain carries TRBV7-9 and TRBJ2-3; D perhaps matches TRBD1 (5 bases). Trimming took off 6 bases at V and 6 bases at J, with 16 bases between the two ends. This CDR3 region has 14 residues. Germline CDR1 SEHNR, CDR2 FQNEAQ (reference sequence). CDR3 region: CASSPDSPLDTQYF. The CDR3 DNA follows: TGTGCCAGCAGTCCTGACAGCCCATTGGATACGCAGTATTTT.